These T cell receptor beta chains were read from a single sample in a study of beta chain features in type 1 diabetes. The repertoire was sequenced with immunoSEQ multiplex PCR; TCRdb's copy has only in-frame clones and lacks some. The data show approximately 170,000 clones, with 7% to 9% seen just once and under 0.6% held by the top ten. The sequenced material came from central memory CD4+ T cells from blood. The source is a man aged 18 to 30 with type 1 diabetes. The CDR3 runs from the conserved cysteine through the conserved F or W. Fields, in order: D gene, clone size, J gene, V gene, CDR3 protein, CDR3 DNA. A D gene is named only where the DNA matches it firmly. For some rows the clone size is stated as once, few or many, or as a class when expanded; others skip it.

D gene: .; clone size: few; J gene: TRBJ2-7; V gene: TRBV7-7; CDR3 protein: CASSPGLTPNEQYF; CDR3 DNA: TGTGCCAGCAGCCCCGGACTCACTCCCAACGAGCAGTACTTC
D gene: .; clone size: .; J gene: TRBJ1-3; V gene: TRBV5-4; CDR3 protein: CASSSQGTRNTIYF; CDR3 DNA: TGTGCCAGCAGCTCTCAGGGCACTCGAAACACCATATATTTT
D gene: TRBD2; clone size: .; J gene: TRBJ2-1; V gene: TRBV6-5; CDR3 protein: CASSAGTRWEQFF; CDR3 DNA: TGTGCCAGCAGTGCCGGGACTAGATGGGAGCAGTTCTTC
D gene: TRBD2; clone size: .; J gene: TRBJ2-3; V gene: TRBV7-2; CDR3 protein: CASRLRSLAGGADTQYF; CDR3 DNA: TGTGCCAGCAGGTTACGATCTCTAGCGGGGGGGGCAGATACGCAGTATTTT
D gene: TRBD2; clone size: .; J gene: TRBJ2-7; V gene: TRBV7-2; CDR3 protein: CASSSHWGGRSEQYF; CDR3 DNA: TGTGCCAGCAGCTCGCACTGGGGCGGGAGATCCGAGCAGTACTTC
D gene: TRBD1; clone size: many; J gene: TRBJ2-1; V gene: TRBV9; CDR3 protein: CASATGGESNEQFF; CDR3 DNA: TGTGCCAGCGCAACAGGGGGCGAGTCGAATGAGCAGTTCTTC
D gene: .; clone size: .; J gene: TRBJ2-7; V gene: TRBV27; CDR3 protein: CASSFAGSKGGEQYF; CDR3 DNA: TGTGCCAGCAGTTTCGCGGGATCTAAGGGGGGGGAGCAGTACTTC
D gene: TRBD1; clone size: .; J gene: TRBJ2-7; V gene: TRBV28; CDR3 protein: CASSSVPGQGAWEQYF; CDR3 DNA: TGTGCCAGCAGTAGCGTACCGGGACAGGGGGCGTGGGAGCAGTACTTC
D gene: .; clone size: few; J gene: TRBJ1-1; V gene: TRBV5-1; CDR3 protein: CASSLAGTLNTEAFF; CDR3 DNA: TGCGCCAGCAGCTTGGCAGGCACCTTGAACACTGAAGCTTTCTTT
D gene: TRBD1; clone size: few; J gene: TRBJ2-7; V gene: TRBV18; CDR3 protein: CASSKSDRYYEQYF; CDR3 DNA: TGTGCCAGCTCCAAGTCGGACAGGTACTACGAGCAGTACTTC
D gene: .; clone size: few; J gene: TRBJ2-2; V gene: TRBV7-8; CDR3 protein: CASREQGTGELFF; CDR3 DNA: TGTGCCAGCAGGGAACAGGGTACCGGGGAGCTGTTTTTT
D gene: .; clone size: few; J gene: TRBJ1-1; V gene: TRBV30; CDR3 protein: CASPGRTGEAFF; CDR3 DNA: TGTGCCTCGCCGGGGCGAACAGGGGAAGCTTTCTTT
D gene: .; clone size: few; J gene: TRBJ1-5; V gene: TRBV7-9; CDR3 protein: CASSLGAGNSNQPQHF; CDR3 DNA: TGTGCCAGCAGCCTAGGAGCGGGGAATAGCAATCAGCCCCAGCATTTT
D gene: .; clone size: few; J gene: TRBJ1-1; V gene: TRBV5-1; CDR3 protein: CASRGGVSGVEAFF; CDR3 DNA: TGCGCCAGCAGGGGGGGGGTTTCGGGCGTTGAAGCTTTCTTT
D gene: .; clone size: few; J gene: TRBJ2-5; V gene: TRBV28; CDR3 protein: CASSLYGGREETQYF; CDR3 DNA: TGTGCCAGCAGTTTATACGGGGGGCGGGAAGAGACCCAGTACTTC
D gene: TRBD1; clone size: few; J gene: TRBJ2-7; V gene: TRBV29-1; CDR3 protein: CSVRQGPSDSYEQYF; CDR3 DNA: TGCAGCGTACGACAGGGGCCCTCGGATTCCTACGAGCAGTACTTC
D gene: TRBD2; clone size: few; J gene: TRBJ2-7; V gene: TRBV18; CDR3 protein: CASSQGLAGGGHYEQYF; CDR3 DNA: TGTGCCAGCTCACAAGGACTAGCGGGAGGCGGCCACTACGAGCAGTACTTC
D gene: .; clone size: few; J gene: TRBJ1-6; V gene: TRBV30; CDR3 protein: CAWRQNNSPLHF; CDR3 DNA: TGTGCCTGGAGACAGAATAATTCACCCCTCCACTTT
D gene: .; clone size: many; J gene: TRBJ2-4; V gene: TRBV11-2; CDR3 protein: CASSGAENIQYF; CDR3 DNA: TGTGCCAGCAGCGGGGCTGAAAACATTCAGTACTTC
D gene: TRBD1; clone size: many; J gene: TRBJ2-3; V gene: TRBV23-1; CDR3 protein: CASRQGADTQYF; CDR3 DNA: TGCGCCAGCAGGCAGGGGGCAGATACGCAGTATTTT
D gene: .; clone size: .; J gene: TRBJ2-7; V gene: TRBV18; CDR3 protein: CASSPQLGSDEQYF; CDR3 DNA: TGTGCCAGCTCACCTCAATTAGGGAGTGACGAGCAGTACTTC
D gene: .; clone size: few; J gene: TRBJ1-1; V gene: TRBV5-8; CDR3 protein: CASSLMRGNTEAFF; CDR3 DNA: TGTGCCAGCAGCTTGATGCGCGGGAACACTGAAGCTTTCTTT